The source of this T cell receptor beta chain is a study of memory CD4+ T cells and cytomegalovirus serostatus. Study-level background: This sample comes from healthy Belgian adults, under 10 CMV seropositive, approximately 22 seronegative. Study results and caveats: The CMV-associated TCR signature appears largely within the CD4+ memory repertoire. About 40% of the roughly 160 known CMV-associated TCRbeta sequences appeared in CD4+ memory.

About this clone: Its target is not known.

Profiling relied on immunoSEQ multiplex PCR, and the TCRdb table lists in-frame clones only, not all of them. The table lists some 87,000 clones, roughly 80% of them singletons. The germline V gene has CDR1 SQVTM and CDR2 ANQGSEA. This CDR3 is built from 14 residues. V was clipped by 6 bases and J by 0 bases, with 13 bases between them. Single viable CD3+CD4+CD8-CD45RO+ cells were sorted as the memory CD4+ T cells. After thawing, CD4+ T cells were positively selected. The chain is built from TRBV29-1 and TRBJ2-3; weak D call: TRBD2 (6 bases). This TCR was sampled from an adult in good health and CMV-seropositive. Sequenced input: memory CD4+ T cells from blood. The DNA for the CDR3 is TGCAGCGTACCGGGCGGGGCGAGCACAGATACGCAGTATTTT. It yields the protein CSVPGGASTDTQYF.